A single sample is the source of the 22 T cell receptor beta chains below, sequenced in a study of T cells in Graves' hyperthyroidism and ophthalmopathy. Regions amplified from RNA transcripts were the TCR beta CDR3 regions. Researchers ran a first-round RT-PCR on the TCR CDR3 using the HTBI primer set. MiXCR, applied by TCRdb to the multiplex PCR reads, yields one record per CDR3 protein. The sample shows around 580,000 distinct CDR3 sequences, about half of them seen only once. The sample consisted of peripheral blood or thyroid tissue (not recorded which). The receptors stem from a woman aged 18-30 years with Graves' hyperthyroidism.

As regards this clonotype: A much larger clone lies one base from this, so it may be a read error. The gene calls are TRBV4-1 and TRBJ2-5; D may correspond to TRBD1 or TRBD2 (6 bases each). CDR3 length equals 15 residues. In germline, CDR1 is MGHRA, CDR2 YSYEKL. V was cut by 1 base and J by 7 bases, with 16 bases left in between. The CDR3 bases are TGCGCCAGCAGCCAAGCAACAGGGAGGAAAGGGACCCAGTACTTC. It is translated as CASSQATGRKGTQYF.

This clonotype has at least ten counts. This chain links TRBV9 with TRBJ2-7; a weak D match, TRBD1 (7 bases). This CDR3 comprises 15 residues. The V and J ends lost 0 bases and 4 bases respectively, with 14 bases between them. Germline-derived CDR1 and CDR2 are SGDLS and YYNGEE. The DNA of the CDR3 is TGTGCCAGCAGCGTAGGCAGGGGGACTTTTTACGAGCAGTACTTC. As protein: CASSVGRGTFYEQYF.

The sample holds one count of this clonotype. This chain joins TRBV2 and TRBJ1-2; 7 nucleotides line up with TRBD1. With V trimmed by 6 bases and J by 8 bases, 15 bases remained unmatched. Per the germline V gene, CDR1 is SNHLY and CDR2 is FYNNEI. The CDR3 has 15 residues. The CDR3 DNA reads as TGTGCCAGCAGCCAAGGGACAGATGGGTCTTACGGCTACACCTTC. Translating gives CASSQGTDGSYGYTF.

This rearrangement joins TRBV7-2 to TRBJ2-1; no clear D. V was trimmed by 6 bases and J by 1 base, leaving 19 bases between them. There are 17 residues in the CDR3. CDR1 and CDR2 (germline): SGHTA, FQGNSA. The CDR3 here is CASSTTDSRRSYNEQFF. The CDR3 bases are TGTGCCAGCAGTACCACCGACTCCCGCCGATCCTACAATGAGCAGTTCTTC.

The CDR3 DNA reads as TGCAGTGCTAGGGGACAGGGCGGTGAAAAACTGTTTTTT. It encodes CSARGQGGEKLFF. The V and J genes are TRBV20-1 and TRBJ1-4, with TRBD1 matching over 9 bases. The CDR3 is 13 residues long. V lost 3 bases, J lost 7 bases, and 3 bases stayed unmatched. Per the germline V gene, CDR1 is DFQATT and CDR2 is SNEGSKA (reference sequence).

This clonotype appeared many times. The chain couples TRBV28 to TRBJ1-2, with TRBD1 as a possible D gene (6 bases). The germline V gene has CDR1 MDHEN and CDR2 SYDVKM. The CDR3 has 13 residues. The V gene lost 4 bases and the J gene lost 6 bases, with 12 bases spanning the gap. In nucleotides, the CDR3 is TGTGCCAGCAGTTCCGGGACACTGGATGGCTACACCTTC. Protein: CASSSGTLDGYTF.

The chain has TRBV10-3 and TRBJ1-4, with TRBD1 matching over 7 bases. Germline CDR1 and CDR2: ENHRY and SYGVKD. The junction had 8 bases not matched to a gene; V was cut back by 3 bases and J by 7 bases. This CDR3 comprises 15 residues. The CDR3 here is CAISELGQIGEKLFF. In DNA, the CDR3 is TGTGCCATCAGTGAACTGGGACAGATAGGTGAAAAACTGTTTTTT.

The DNA for the CDR3 is TGTGCCAGCAGTCGCGCAGATACGCAGTATTTT. The encoded protein is CASSRADTQYF. V usage is TRBV7-8 and J usage is TRBJ2-3; D remains unclear. Germline V lookup: CDR1 SGHVS, CDR2 FQNEAQ. Trimming removed 6 bases at V and 4 bases at J, with 5 bases between. The CDR3 is 11 residues long.

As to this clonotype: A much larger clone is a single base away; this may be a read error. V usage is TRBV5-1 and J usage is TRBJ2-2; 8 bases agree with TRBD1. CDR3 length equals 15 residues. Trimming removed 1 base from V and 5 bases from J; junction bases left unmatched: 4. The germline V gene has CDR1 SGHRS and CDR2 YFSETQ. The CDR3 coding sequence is TGCGCCAGCAGCTTGCCAGGGGGCGAGACCGGGGAGCTGTTTTTT. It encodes CASSLPGGETGELFF.

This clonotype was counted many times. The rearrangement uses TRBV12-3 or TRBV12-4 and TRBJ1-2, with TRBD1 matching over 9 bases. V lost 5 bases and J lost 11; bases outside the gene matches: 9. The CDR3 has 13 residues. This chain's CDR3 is CASSPGTGTLYTF. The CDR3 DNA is TGTGCCAGCAGTCCCGGGACAGGGACTTTGTACACCTTC.

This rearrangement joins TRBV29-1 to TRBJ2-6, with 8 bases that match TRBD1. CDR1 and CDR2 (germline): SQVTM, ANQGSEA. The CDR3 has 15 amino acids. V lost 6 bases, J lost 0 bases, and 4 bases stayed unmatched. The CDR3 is CSVVTGGSGANVLTF. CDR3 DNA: TGCAGCGTCGTAACAGGGGGCTCTGGGGCCAACGTCCTGACTTTC. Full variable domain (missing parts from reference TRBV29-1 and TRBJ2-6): SAVISQKPSRDICQRGTSLTIQCQVDSQVTMMFWYRQQPGQSLTLIATANQGSEATYESGFVIDKFPISRPNLTFSTLTVSNMSPEDSSIYLCSVVTGGSGANVLTFGAGSRLTVL.

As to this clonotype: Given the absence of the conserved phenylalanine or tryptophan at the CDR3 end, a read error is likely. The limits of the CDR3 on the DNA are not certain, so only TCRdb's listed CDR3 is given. CDR3 region: CASRTPAA. The chain is built from TRBV5-1 and TRBJ2-5; the DNA was not used to check the table's D call, TRBD2. The CDR3 comprises 8 residues, both ends counted. Germline V gives CDR1 SGHRS, CDR2 YFSETQ.

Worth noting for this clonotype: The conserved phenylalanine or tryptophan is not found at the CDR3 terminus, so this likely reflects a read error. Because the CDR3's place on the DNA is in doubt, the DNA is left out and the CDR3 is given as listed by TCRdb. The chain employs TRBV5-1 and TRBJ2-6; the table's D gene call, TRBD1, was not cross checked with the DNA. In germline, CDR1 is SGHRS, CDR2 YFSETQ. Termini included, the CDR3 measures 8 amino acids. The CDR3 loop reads CASRPRGT.

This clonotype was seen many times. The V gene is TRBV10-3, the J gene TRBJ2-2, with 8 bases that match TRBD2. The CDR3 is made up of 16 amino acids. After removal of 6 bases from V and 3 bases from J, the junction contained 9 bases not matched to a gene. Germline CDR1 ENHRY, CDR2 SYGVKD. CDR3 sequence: CAISAPLAGDTGELFF. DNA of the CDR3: TGTGCCATCAGCGCCCCCCTAGCGGGTGACACCGGGGAGCTGTTTTTT.

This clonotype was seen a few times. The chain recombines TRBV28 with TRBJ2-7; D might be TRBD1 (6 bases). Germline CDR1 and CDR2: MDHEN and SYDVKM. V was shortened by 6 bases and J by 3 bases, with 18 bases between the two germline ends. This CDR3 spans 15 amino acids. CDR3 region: CASRPLRGNRYEQYF. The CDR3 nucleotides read TGTGCCAGCAGACCGCTCAGGGGAAACCGCTACGAGCAGTACTTC.

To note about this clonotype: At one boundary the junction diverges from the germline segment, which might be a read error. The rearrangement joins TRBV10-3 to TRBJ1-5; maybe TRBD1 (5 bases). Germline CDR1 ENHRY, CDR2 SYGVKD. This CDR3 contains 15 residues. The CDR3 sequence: CAISGSGGDDQPQHF. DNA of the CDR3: TGTGCCATCAGTGGGTCAGGAGGGGACGATCAGCCCCAGCATTTC.

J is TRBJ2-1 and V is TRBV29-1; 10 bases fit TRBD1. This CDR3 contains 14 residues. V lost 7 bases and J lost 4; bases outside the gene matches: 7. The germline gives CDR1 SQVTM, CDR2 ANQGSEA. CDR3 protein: CSGGGTGVYNEQFF. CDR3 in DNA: TGCAGCGGAGGCGGGACAGGGGTTTACAATGAGCAGTTCTTC.

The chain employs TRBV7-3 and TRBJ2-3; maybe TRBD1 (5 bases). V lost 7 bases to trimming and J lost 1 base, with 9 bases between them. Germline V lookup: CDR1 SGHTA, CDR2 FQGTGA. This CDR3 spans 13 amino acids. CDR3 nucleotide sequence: TGTGCCAGCACCCCGACAGGCACAGATACGCAGTATTTT. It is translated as CASTPTGTDTQYF.

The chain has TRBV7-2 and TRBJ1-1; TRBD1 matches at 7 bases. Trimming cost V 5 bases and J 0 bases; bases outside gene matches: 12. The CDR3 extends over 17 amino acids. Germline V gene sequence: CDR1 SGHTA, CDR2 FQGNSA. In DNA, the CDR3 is TGTGCCAGCAGCAGCGCGGGACAGAAATACATGAACACTGAAGCTTTCTTT. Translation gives CASSSAGQKYMNTEAFF.

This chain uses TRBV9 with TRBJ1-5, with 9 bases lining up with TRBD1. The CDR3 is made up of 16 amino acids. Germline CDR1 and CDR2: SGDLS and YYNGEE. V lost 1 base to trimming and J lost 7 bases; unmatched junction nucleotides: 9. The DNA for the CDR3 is TGTGCCAGCAGCGTAAGGGACAGGGTGGGCGAGCAGCCCCAGCATTTT. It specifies CASSVRDRVGEQPQHF.

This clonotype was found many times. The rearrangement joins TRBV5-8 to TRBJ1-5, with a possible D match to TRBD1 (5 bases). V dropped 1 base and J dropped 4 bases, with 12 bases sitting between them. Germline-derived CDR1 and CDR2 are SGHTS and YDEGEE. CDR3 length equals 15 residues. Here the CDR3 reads CASSLRGTGNQPQHF. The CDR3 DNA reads TGTGCCAGCAGCTTGAGGGGAACGGGAAATCAGCCCCAGCATTTT.

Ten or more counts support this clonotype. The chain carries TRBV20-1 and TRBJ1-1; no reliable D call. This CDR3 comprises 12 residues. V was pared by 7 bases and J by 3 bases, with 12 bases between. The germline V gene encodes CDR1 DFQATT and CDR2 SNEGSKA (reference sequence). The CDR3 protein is CSVSSADTEAFF. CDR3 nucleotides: TGCAGTGTCAGCTCCGCGGACACTGAAGCTTTCTTT.